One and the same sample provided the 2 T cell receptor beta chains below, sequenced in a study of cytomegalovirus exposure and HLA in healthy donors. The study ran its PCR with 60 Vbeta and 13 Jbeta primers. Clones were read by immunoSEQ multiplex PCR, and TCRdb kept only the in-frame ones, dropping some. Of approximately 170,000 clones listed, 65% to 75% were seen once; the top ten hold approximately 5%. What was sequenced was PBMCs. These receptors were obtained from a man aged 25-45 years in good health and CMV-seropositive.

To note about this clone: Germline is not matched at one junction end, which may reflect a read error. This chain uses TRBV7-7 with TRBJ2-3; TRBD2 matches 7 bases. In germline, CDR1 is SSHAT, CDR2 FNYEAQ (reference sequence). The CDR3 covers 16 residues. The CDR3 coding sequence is TGTGCTAGCAGCGCGGGGCCAGCGGGGCCCACAGATACGCAGTATTTT. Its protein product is CASSAGPAGPTDTQYF.

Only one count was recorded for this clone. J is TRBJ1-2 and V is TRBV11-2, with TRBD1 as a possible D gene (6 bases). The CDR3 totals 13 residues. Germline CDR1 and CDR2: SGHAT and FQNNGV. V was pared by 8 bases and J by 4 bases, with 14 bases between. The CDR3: CASRSTGTYGYTF. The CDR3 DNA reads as TGTGCCAGCCGAAGCACAGGGACCTATGGCTACACCTTC.